The source of this TCR beta chain is a study of T-cell reconstitution after alpha-beta-depleted transplantation in children. Unique molecular identifiers featured in how the TCRbeta library was prepared. Each CDR3 protein gets one entry after TCRdb re-called the PCR reads with MiXCR. The table includes around 200,000 distinct CDR3 sequences, 6% to 7% detected once. A few counts support this clonotype. The germline V and J ends were trimmed by 1 base and 5 bases, with 33 bases remaining between them. This CDR3 region has 22 residues. This TCR was sampled from a human donor who donated a stem cell graft to a child with Wiskott-Aldrich syndrome. Source: PBMCs from the stem cell graft donor, taken from the stem cell graft. This chain connects TRBV23-1 to TRBJ2-1; the D gene is possibly TRBD1 (6 bases). TRBV23-1 is an ORF, and what it does is uncertain. The CDR3: CASSQFRGVLKRTVGIDNEQFF. The CDR3 bases are TGCGCCAGCAGTCAATTCAGGGGTGTGCTCAAAAGGACAGTAGGAATTGACAATGAGCAGTTCTTC.